Listed below are T cell receptor beta chains from one sample, sequenced in a study of tumor and adjacent non-tumor tissue in lung cancer. TCRdb reprocessed the multiplex PCR reads via MiXCR and lists one record per CDR3 protein. There are around 210,000 distinct CDR3 sequences in the sample; over 55% occur only once, and approximately 26% lies in the top ten. Sample: lung tumor tissue. These TCRs come from a man in his sixties with non-small cell lung cancer. Both conserved end residues are part of each CDR3. The D gene is left open where the match is weak. Rows give clone size only sometimes, using once, few, many, or a class for an expanded clone.

length,size,D,J,V,DNA,CDR3
15,NA,TRBD2,TRBJ2-7,TRBV6-2/TRBV6-3,TGTGCCGGCAGTTCTAGCGGGAAGGTCTACAATGAGCAGTACTTC,CAGSSSGKVYNEQYF
15,NA,NA,TRBJ2-1,TRBV5-4,TGTGCCAGCAGCTTGGCTCCCGGGGGCGGCAATGAGCAGTTCTTC,CASSLAPGGGNEQFF
18,NA,TRBD2,TRBJ2-1,TRBV11-1,TGTGCCAGCAGCTCAGAAACGAGGACTAGCGGGAGTGGTAATGAGCAGTTCTTC,CASSSETRTSGSGNEQFF
15,NA,NA,TRBJ2-7,TRBV11-3,TGTGCCAGCAATTCCTCAGCGGGCATCGACAACGAGCAGTACTTC,CASNSSAGIDNEQYF
13,once,TRBD1,TRBJ1-2,TRBV20-1,TGCAGTGCTAGTGAGCAGGGGGCAAGAGGCTACACCTTC,CSASEQGARGYTF
15,NA,NA,TRBJ2-1,TRBV29-1,TGCAGCGTTGGCCATGGGCTAGCCCATCGAAATGAGCAGTTCTTC,CSVGHGLAHRNEQFF
15,NA,TRBD2,TRBJ2-5,TRBV20-1,TGCAGTGTTAGAGATCGGCGGGGGGGCCAAGAAACCCAGTACTTC,CSVRDRRGGQETQYF
16,NA,NA,TRBJ1-5,TRBV29-1,TGCAGCGTTTCCTGGGTAGGGAGGGGTAGCAATCAGCCCCAGCATTTT,CSVSWVGRGSNQPQHF
14,NA,TRBD1,TRBJ1-3,TRBV12-3/TRBV12-4,TGTGCCAACAGGCTACAGGGGGCCGGAAGCACCATATATTTT,CANRLQGAGSTIYF
16,NA,NA,TRBJ2-7,TRBV4-3,TGCTCCATCAGCCAATATCTCTGGGAGGAGAACAACGAGCAGTACTTC,CSISQYLWEENNEQYF
14,few,NA,TRBJ2-6,TRBV6-6,TGTGCCAGCAGCCCACACTCTGGGGCCAACGTCCTGACTTTC,CASSPHSGANVLTF
14,NA,NA,TRBJ2-7,TRBV5-6,TGTGCCAGTGGTCTTTCGGGGCAGCTCTACGAGCTGTACTTC,CASGLSGQLYELYF
13,NA,NA,TRBJ1-2,TRBV11-2,TGTGCCAGCAGCTCAGAGCCAGGGAGTGGCTACACCTTC,CASSSEPGSGYTF
15,NA,TRBD2,TRBJ2-1,TRBV11-2,TGTGCCAGCAGCTCGAGCGGACTAGGTTTCAATGAGCAGTTATTC,CASSSSGLGFNEQLF
14,once,TRBD1,TRBJ2-7,TRBV20-1,TGCATTGCTCTGACCGGGACAGGGGGTTACGAGCAGTACTTC,CIALTGTGGYEQYF
15,once,NA,TRBJ2-3,TRBV7-8,TGTGTCAGCAGCCAGACAGACTCTAGCAATCAGTCCCAGTATTTT,CVSSQTDSSNQSQYF
13,many,TRBD1,TRBJ2-7,TRBV10-3,TGTGCCATCAGTAACAGGGGTTCCTACGAGCAGTACTTC,CAISNRGSYEQYF
14,many,NA,TRBJ2-5,TRBV20-1,TGCAGTGCTAGAGATCGGGTCCTGGGGGAGACCCAGTACTTC,CSARDRVLGETQYF
16,NA,NA,TRBJ1-1,TRBV4-3,TGCGCCAGCAGCCAAGATCACAGTCAGCCCAACACTGAAGCTTTCTTT,CASSQDHSQPNTEAFF
14,NA,TRBD1,TRBJ2-7,TRBV20-1,TGCAGTGCCATTAGGGGGACAGGCCCCTACGAGCAGTACTTC,CSAIRGTGPYEQYF
17,NA,TRBD1,TRBJ1-4,TRBV24-1,TGTGCCACCAGTGAAGCGGGACAGGGGGCCTCTAATGAAAAACTGTTTTTT,CATSEAGQGASNEKLFF
14,many,NA,TRBJ1-2,TRBV12-3/TRBV12-4,TGTGCCAGCAGTTTAGATAGGGGATTTTCTGGCTACACCTTC,CASSLDRGFSGYTF
15,NA,TRBD2,TRBJ2-4,TRBV11-3,TGTGCCAGCAGCTTATTTCTAGCGGGAGCGAACATTCAGTACTTC,CASSLFLAGANIQYF
13,NA,NA,TRBJ2-7,TRBV20-1,TGCAGTGCCAGTGAGGAGAGCTCCTACGAGCAGTACTTC,CSASEESSYEQYF
17,NA,NA,TRBJ2-4,TRBV20-1,TGCAGTGCTAGATATCTTACCCCGGGCCCAGCCAAAAACATTCAGTACTTC,CSARYLTPGPAKNIQYF
17,NA,NA,TRBJ2-2,TRBV7-2,TGTGCCAGCAGTTCCAAGCCCGGGGGCCTCGGCACCGGGGAGCTGTTTTTT,CASSSKPGGLGTGELFF
14,NA,TRBD1,TRBJ1-2,TRBV5-6,TGTGCCAGCTACCCGGACAGGGAGGTATGGGGCTACACCTTC,CASYPDREVWGYTF
15,NA,NA,TRBJ2-4,TRBV5-6,TGTGCCAGCAGTGAAGCGGCACCAGCCAAAAACATTCAGTACTTC,CASSEAAPAKNIQYF
15,NA,NA,TRBJ2-7,TRBV6-5,TGTGCCAGCAGTTACGTGGCAGGGGTACTCTACGAGCAGTACTTC,CASSYVAGVLYEQYF
14,NA,NA,TRBJ2-2,TRBV6-4,TGTGCCAGCAGTGGCGACAGAAACACCGGGGAGCTGTTTTTT,CASSGDRNTGELFF
14,many,TRBD1,TRBJ2-4,TRBV6-1,TGTGCCAGCAGTGAAAGACAGGGTTTGAACATTCAGTACTTC,CASSERQGLNIQYF